This T cell receptor (beta chain) stems from a study of Graves' ophthalmopathy and Graves' hyperthyroidism. Amplification of TCR beta CDR3 regions used RNA transcripts. RT-PCR with HTBI primers came first, then second-round multiplex PCR. MiXCR, run by TCRdb on the multiplex PCR reads, gives a single entry per CDR3 protein. Of hundreds of thousands of distinct CDR3 sequences listed, 20% to 25% are singletons. This clonotype was recorded many times. This CDR3 is built from 15 residues. The germline V and J ends were trimmed by 1 base and 0 bases, with 6 bases remaining between them. CDR1 is SGHNT and CDR2 is YENEEA in the germline V gene.

The gene calls are TRBV11-3 and TRBJ2-2; D is uncertain. Sequenced input: peripheral blood. The sequence was obtained from a woman between 18 and 29 years old with stable Graves' hyperthyroidism. The CDR3 DNA reads as TGTGCCAGCAGCTTAGGACGGTCGAACACCGGGGAGCTGTTTTTT. Its translation is CASSLGRSNTGELFF.